A selection of T cell receptor beta chains follows, all from one sample in a study of regulatory T cells in long-lasting Graves disease. TCRdb used MiXCR to reprocess the multiplex PCR reads, holding one entry per CDR3 protein. The table shows roughly 440,000 distinct CDR3 sequences, with 16% occurring only once. The same specimen was also included in a second study, on T cells in Graves' hyperthyroidism and ophthalmopathy.

The starting material was peripheral blood mononuclear cells (PBMCs), obtained at new diagnosis, from a patient treated with antithyroid drugs. These receptor sequences come from a woman aged 18-29 years with Graves disease. CDR3s include the opening cysteine and the closing phenylalanine or tryptophan. Each record gives: CDR3 protein, CDR3 DNA, J gene, clone size, V gene, D gene. D genes are given only for firm matches. Clone size is given for some rows only: seen once, a few or many times, or a class if the clone is expanded.

CASSLMTGGIYNEQFF | TGTGCCAGCAGCTTAATGACTGGGGGGATCTACAATGAGCAGTTCTTC | TRBJ2-1 | many | TRBV7-3 | NA
CSVMLSTDTQYF | TGCAGCGTTATGCTAAGCACAGATACGCAGTATTTT | TRBJ2-3 | few | TRBV29-1 | NA
CASSRTQGIGKNIQYF | TGTGCCAGCAGTAGGACCCAGGGGATCGGCAAAAACATTCAGTACTTC | TRBJ2-4 | NA | TRBV25-1 | NA
CASSPRERGTDTQYF | TGTGCCAGCTCACCAAGGGAGAGGGGCACAGATACGCAGTATTTT | TRBJ2-3 | NA | TRBV18 | NA
CASSRQGGSTEAFF | TGTGCCAGCTCAAGACAGGGAGGAAGCACTGAAGCTTTCTTT | TRBJ1-1 | few | TRBV18 | TRBD1
CASSLVFGTSGTNTGELFF | TGTGCCAGCAGCTTAGTTTTCGGGACTAGCGGGACCAACACCGGGGAGCTGTTTTTT | TRBJ2-2 | many | TRBV7-2 | TRBD2
CSVDSDRGNGYTF | TGCAGCGTTGATAGTGACAGGGGCAATGGCTACACCTTT | TRBJ1-2 | few | TRBV29-1 | TRBD1
CASSERGGSAPGELFF | TGTGCCAGCAGTGAAAGAGGCGGGAGCGCGCCCGGGGAGCTGTTTTTT | TRBJ2-2 | many | TRBV2 | TRBD2
CASSPGLAGVEQFF | TGTGCCAGCAGCCCGGGACTAGCGGGAGTTGAGCAGTTCTTC | TRBJ2-1 | many | TRBV28 | TRBD2
CASSLGWGAETEAFF | TGTGCCAGCAGCTTGGGGTGGGGGGCGGAGACTGAAGCTTTCTTT | TRBJ1-1 | NA | TRBV13 | NA
CASSPGTGFQPQHF | TGTGCCAGCAGCCCAGGGACAGGGTTTCAGCCCCAGCATTTT | TRBJ1-5 | many | TRBV28 | TRBD1
CASSLVTGNYGYTF | TGTGCCAGCAGCTTGGTGACAGGAAACTATGGCTACACCTTC | TRBJ1-2 | few | TRBV7-9 | NA
CASSRPWLSRSGQYF | TGTGCCAGCTCTCGTCCGTGGCTAAGCCGCAGTGGTCAGTACTTC | TRBJ2-7 | many | TRBV28 | NA
CASSLKTSATQYF | TGTGCCAGCAGTTTAAAGACTAGCGCTACGCAGTATTTT | TRBJ2-3 | few | TRBV12-3/TRBV12-4 | TRBD2
CASRTLRQIAGRDNEQFF | TGCGCCAGCAGAACGCTACGCCAAATAGCGGGACGAGACAATGAGCAGTTCTTC | TRBJ2-1 | NA | TRBV5-1 | TRBD2
CASSFGAGTLLFYEQYF | TGTGCCAGCAGTTTTGGGGCAGGCACTCTCCTCTTCTACGAGCAGTACTTC | TRBJ2-7 | many | TRBV28 | NA
CASNTLAFNEKLFF | TGTGCCAGCAATACCTTGGCCTTTAATGAAAAACTGTTTTTT | TRBJ1-4 | few | TRBV6-2/TRBV6-3 | NA
CASTPSGGRVYEQYF | TGTGCCAGCACCCCCAGTGGGGGGCGAGTCTACGAGCAGTACTTC | TRBJ2-7 | NA | TRBV27 | NA
CASSLGSGAGLSYEQYF | TGCGCCAGCAGCTTGGGCTCGGGAGCGGGCCTCTCCTACGAGCAGTACTTC | TRBJ2-7 | many | TRBV5-1 | NA
CASSGSRGGNQPQHF | TGTGCCAGCAGCGGGTCGAGAGGGGGCAATCAGCCCCAGCATTTT | TRBJ1-5 | many | TRBV6-1 | NA
CASSDTGLIPYEQYF | TGTGCCAGCAGCGACACAGGGTTAATCCCCTACGAGCAGTACTTC | TRBJ2-7 | many | TRBV7-2 | NA
CSARPSGQQNQPQHF | TGCAGTGCTAGACCTTCGGGACAGCAGAATCAGCCCCAGCATTTT | TRBJ1-5 | many | TRBV20-1 | TRBD1